This entry concerns a single T cell receptor (beta chain). Its antigen is not identified. A much larger clone lies a single base off, so this may be a read error. No conserved phenylalanine or tryptophan is present at the end of the CDR3, so a read error is the likely explanation. These data are taken from a study of regulatory T cells in long-lasting Graves disease. Looking at the study overall: Graves' patients (newly diagnosed) had been on antithyroid drugs under 3 months.

Germline loops: CDR1 SGHNT, CDR2 YENEEA. After removal of 6 bases from V and 0 bases from J, the junction contained 6 bases not matched to a gene. This CDR3 has 15 amino acids. Described time point: newly diagnosed GD, antithyroid drugs for less than 3 months. RNA extracted from PBMCs served as the sequencing template. General study results and limits: Exclusively peripheral blood, rather than thyroid tissue, was studied.

Relying on iRepertoire HTBI primers and Arm-PCR of CDR3 regions, the team built TCR beta libraries. TCRdb fed the multiplex PCR reads into MiXCR, producing one record per CDR3 protein. The data contain some 460,000 distinct CDR3 sequences, 15% to 20% of them singletons. The sample was also reused in another study, on T cells in Graves' hyperthyroidism and ophthalmopathy. From that paper: Lactation, pregnancy, other autoimmune disease or uncontrolled infection led to exclusion of patients.

This TCR came from a man in his forties or fifties with Graves disease. The sequencing used peripheral blood mononuclear cells (PBMCs), collected at new diagnosis, from a patient treated with antithyroid drugs. J is TRBJ1-1 and V is TRBV11-3, with 8 bases aligning to TRBD1. CDR3 DNA sequence: TGTGCCAGCAGTGCAAGACAGGGGATGAACACTGAAGCTTTCCTT. Encoded protein: CASSARQGMNTEAFL.